This paragraph covers one T cell receptor (beta chain) sequence. Its antigen is not known. This sample is part of a study of graft-versus-host responses after intestinal transplantation. Sequencing used immunoSEQ multiplex PCR; TCRdb keeps in-frame clones, though not all of them. The table shows about 70,000 clones, with around 87% occurring only once. Germline trimming cut 5 bases from V and 2 bases from J; bases unmatched to any gene: 6. This CDR3 has 15 amino acids. Germline V gene sequence: CDR1 SEHNR, CDR2 FQNEAQ (reference sequence). This material consisted of unstimulated CD8+ T cells sorted from spleen or lymph node cells, taken before transplant. The chain joins TRBV7-9 to TRBJ2-3; 8 bases fit TRBD1. The receptor was derived from a human donor who was the organ donor for an intestinal transplant. CDR3 sequence reads: CASSPGQENTDTQYF. The CDR3 bases are TGTGCCAGCAGCCCGGGACAGGAGAACACAGATACGCAGTATTTT.